These T cell receptor beta chains were read from a single sample in a study of cytotoxic CD8 clonotypes in ibrutinib-treated CLL. Sequenced by immunoSEQ multiplex PCR; TCRdb stores in-frame clones only, minus some. The sample lists 200,000 to 250,000 clones; 60% to 80% were seen once. This material consisted of PBMCs, taken after 12 months of ibrutinib treatment. Receptors originate from a human donor with chronic lymphocytic leukemia. CDR3s include the opening cysteine and the closing phenylalanine or tryptophan. The D gene is left open where the match is weak. Clone size appears in some rows only: once, few, many, or a class for an expanded clone.

j_gene	d_gene	v_gene	abundance	CDR3nt	CDR3aa
TRBJ1-6	-	TRBV7-9	-	TGTGCCAGCGGGGGAAGCTCCTATAATTCACCCCTCCACTTT	CASGGSSYNSPLHF
TRBJ1-1	-	TRBV5-1	few	TGCGCCAGCAGCCTGGGGGATGGTTACGACACTGAAGCTTTCTTT	CASSLGDGYDTEAFF
TRBJ1-2	-	TRBV4-2	-	TGTGCCAGCAGCCAAGGGTGGGGCGGTCTTGATGGCTACACCTTC	CASSQGWGGLDGYTF
TRBJ2-7	-	TRBV7-2	-	TGTGCCAGCAGCTTAGGACGACTGTACGAGCAGTACTTC	CASSLGRLYEQYF
TRBJ1-1	-	TRBV29-1	-	TGCAGCGTTGCTGAGGGCAACACTGAAGCTTTCTTT	CSVAEGNTEAFF
TRBJ1-5	-	TRBV5-1	medium-sized	TGCGCCAGCAGCTTGGATGGGGCACGGAGCAATCAGCCCCAGCATTTT	CASSLDGARSNQPQHF
TRBJ1-1	-	TRBV20-1	-	TGCAGTGCCAGGCGGAACACTGAAGCTTTCTTT	CSARRNTEAFF
TRBJ2-1	TRBD2	TRBV30	few	TGTGCCTGGAGTCTAGCCCTCAGAATAGCGGGACTCCACAATGAGCAGTTCTTC	CAWSLALRIAGLHNEQFF
TRBJ1-6	-	TRBV30	few	TGTGCCTGGAGTGTACAGTCAGAACCCCTCCACTTT	CAWSVQSEPLHF
TRBJ2-7	TRBD2	TRBV30	-	TGTGCCTGGAGTCCGGGACTAGCGGAGCAGTACTTC	CAWSPGLAEQYF
TRBJ2-1	TRBD2	TRBV5-4	-	TGTGCCAGCAGCCTCGGACTAGCGGGGGGCGATGAGCAGTTCTTC	CASSLGLAGGDEQFF
TRBJ2-7	TRBD2	TRBV30	-	TGTGCCTGGAGTGTACGGGGTGGGAGGGCTAGGTACGAGCAGTACTTC	CAWSVRGGRARYEQYF
TRBJ1-1	TRBD1	TRBV9	few	TGTGCCAGCACCCAGGGGGCGATGGGCACTGAAGCTTTCTTT	CASTQGAMGTEAFF
TRBJ2-7	-	TRBV6-6	-	TGTGCCAGCAGCGGGGTTGGGTACGAGCAGTACTTC	CASSGVGYEQYF
TRBJ1-2	-	TRBV19	once	TGTGCCAGTAGTATAGATGGGAGGTTTTTAAACTATGGCTACACCTTC	CASSIDGRFLNYGYTF
TRBJ2-5	-	TRBV19	-	TGTGCCAGTAGTATCCGGCTAGCAGAAGAGACCCAGTACTTC	CASSIRLAEETQYF
TRBJ2-5	TRBD1	TRBV5-1	-	TGCGCCAGCAGCCAAGGGACAGAAGAGACCCAGTACTTC	CASSQGTEETQYF
TRBJ1-4	-	TRBV6-5	-	TGTGCCAGCAGTTACACCGGGCAGATTAATGAAAAACTGTTTTTT	CASSYTGQINEKLFF
TRBJ2-4	TRBD2	TRBV4-2	-	TGTGCCAGCAGCCAAGATCCCCTAGCGGGAGGGGTTGCCAAAAACATTCAGTACTTC	CASSQDPLAGGVAKNIQYF
TRBJ1-4	TRBD1	TRBV5-1	-	TGCGCCAGCAGCTTGTCTCAGGGGGCGAGGGGTAATGAAAAACTGTTTTTT	CASSLSQGARGNEKLFF
TRBJ1-5	-	TRBV6-1	-	TGTGCCAGCAGCCCTCAGGCGGGGAGGAATCAGCCCCAGCATTTT	CASSPQAGRNQPQHF
TRBJ1-6	TRBD1	TRBV5-1	few	TGCGCCAGCCACCGGGACAGGGTTAATTCACCCCTCCACTTT	CASHRDRVNSPLHF
TRBJ1-2	-	TRBV27	once	TGTGCCAGCAGTCAAGGACATTTTAACTATGGCTACACCTTC	CASSQGHFNYGYTF
TRBJ1-5	TRBD1	TRBV6-1	-	TGTGCCAGCAGTGAGAACAGGGGGAGCAATCAGCCCCAGCATTTT	CASSENRGSNQPQHF
TRBJ1-5	-	TRBV29-1	-	TGCAGCGGCCGGGCTAATCAGCCCCAGCATTTT	CSGRANQPQHF
TRBJ2-3	-	TRBV30	-	TGTGCCTGGAGTGTTTTGTTAGGGGCCAGGGGATCAGATACGCAGTATTTT	CAWSVLLGARGSDTQYF
TRBJ1-2	TRBD1	TRBV18	-	TGTGCCAGCTCACCTCAGGGGGACGTTGGCTACACCTTC	CASSPQGDVGYTF
TRBJ2-1	-	TRBV28	-	TGTGCCAGCAGGCCTAGCCCCACTGATGAGCAGTTCTTC	CASRPSPTDEQFF
TRBJ1-3	-	TRBV5-3	few	TGTGCCAGAAGCCCTAGGACGGAGCGAAACACCATATATTTT	CARSPRTERNTIYF
TRBJ1-5	TRBD1	TRBV28	few	TGTGCCAGCAGTTCGGGACAGGGCTATCAGCCCCAGCATTTT	CASSSGQGYQPQHF
TRBJ2-2	TRBD2	TRBV27	-	TGTGCCAGCAGTTTTCTAGCGGGGTACACCGGGGAGCTGTTTTTT	CASSFLAGYTGELFF
TRBJ1-5	-	TRBV29-1	-	TGCAGCGTCGCCCCCTCGAGCCCGAATCAGCCCCAGCATTTT	CSVAPSSPNQPQHF
TRBJ1-2	-	TRBV13	-	TGTGCCAGCAGCGCCTACAGGGCCCATGGCTACACCTTC	CASSAYRAHGYTF
TRBJ2-7	TRBD1	TRBV11-3	-	TGTGCCAGCAGCCATCAGGACAGGACTCATTACGAGCAGTACTTC	CASSHQDRTHYEQYF
TRBJ1-1	-	TRBV5-5	-	TGTGCCAGCAGCTTGACGGACACTGAAGCTTTCTTT	CASSLTDTEAFF
TRBJ1-2	-	TRBV5-1	-	TGCGCCAGCAGCCATGGGGGAGGAATTGATGGCTACACCTTC	CASSHGGGIDGYTF
TRBJ2-1	-	TRBV7-2	-	TGTGCCAGCAGCTTAGTATCCGGGGGCGCCTACAATGAGCAGTTCTTC	CASSLVSGGAYNEQFF
TRBJ2-6	-	TRBV7-8	-	TGTGCCAGCAGCCCCCAGGGAGTGGCTGGGGCCAACGTCCTGACTTTC	CASSPQGVAGANVLTF
TRBJ2-2	-	TRBV5-1	-	TGCGCCAGCAGCTTGGGACATCGAAACACCGGGGAGCTGTTTTTT	CASSLGHRNTGELFF
TRBJ2-7	TRBD1	TRBV28	-	TGTGCCAGCAGTTCGCCGGGACAGGGGGCATCCTACGAGCAGTACTTC	CASSSPGQGASYEQYF
TRBJ1-1	TRBD1	TRBV6-1	-	TGTGCCAGCAGTAAGGACAGGGCCACTGAAGCTTTCTTT	CASSKDRATEAFF
TRBJ1-2	-	TRBV20-1	-	TGCAGTGCTAGTGAGGATGGCTACACCTTC	CSASEDGYTF
TRBJ2-1	-	TRBV27	-	TGTGCCAGCAGTTTACGGGACCCGAGGAATGAGCAGTTCTTC	CASSLRDPRNEQFF
TRBJ1-3	-	TRBV5-4	-	TGTGCCAGCAGTAGTTACAGGGACGATAACTCTGGAAACACCATATATTTT	CASSSYRDDNSGNTIYF
TRBJ1-4	TRBD1	TRBV30	-	TGTGCCTGGAGTGGCGACAGGGGGCGAGAAAAACTGTTTTTT	CAWSGDRGREKLFF
TRBJ1-6	TRBD1	TRBV9	-	TGTGCCAGCAGCGCGCAGGGGGCGAGCTCCTATAATTCACCCCTCCACTTT	CASSAQGASSYNSPLHF
TRBJ1-5	TRBD1	TRBV19	-	TGTGCCAGTGTGGACAGGGGTAATCAGCCCCAGCATTTT	CASVDRGNQPQHF
TRBJ2-7	-	TRBV28	few	TGTGCCAGCAGTCTGTACGAGCAGTACTTC	CASSLYEQYF
TRBJ1-2	-	TRBV27	-	TGTGCCAGCAGTTCTACCCCGACGGTCTATGGCTACACCTTC	CASSSTPTVYGYTF
TRBJ1-1	-	TRBV7-8	once	TGTGCCAGCAGCTTATGGAACACTGAAGCTTTCTTT	CASSLWNTEAFF
TRBJ2-7	TRBD2	TRBV28	-	TGTGCCAGCAGTTCCCTTGGGGGGGTCCCCTCCTACGAGCAGTACTTC	CASSSLGGVPSYEQYF
TRBJ1-5	TRBD1	TRBV25-1	-	TGTGCCAGCAAGGGTGGGACAGGGAATCAGCCCCAGCATTTT	CASKGGTGNQPQHF
TRBJ2-3	TRBD2	TRBV9	-	TGTGCCAGCAGCGCGAGCGGGGGGAGCGTCACAGATACGCAGTATTTT	CASSASGGSVTDTQYF